One sample yielded the 32 T cell receptor beta chains listed below, sequenced in a study of blood T cell repertoires in COVID-19. Repertoires were generated with immunoSEQ multiplex PCR, while TCRdb's copy carries only in-frame clones and drops some. This table holds some 200,000 clones, about 83% found once. Sequencing input: peripheral blood. The receptors come from a woman under 30 who had recovered from COVID-19.

The chain combines TRBV21-1 with TRBJ1-1. TRBV21-1 is a recognized pseudogene. The CDR3 sequence is 15 residues long. The CDR3 protein is CASSAPRGPSTEAFF. CDR3 sequence (DNA): TGTGCCAGCAGCGCGCCGCGGGGCCCCAGCACTGAAGCTTTCTTT.

The chain joins TRBV2 to TRBJ2-7; TRBD2 matches at 12 bases. Germline assignment: CDR1 SNHLY and CDR2 FYNNEI. Losses at the gene ends were 6 bases for V and 3 bases for J; bases not matched to a gene: 6. The CDR3 length is 15 residues. The CDR3 nucleotides read TGTGCCAGCAGGCTACTAGCGGGAGGCCTCTACGAGCAGTACGTC. Protein product: CASRLLAGGLYEQYV.

This clone was found once. The chain has TRBV13 and TRBJ2-1; the D is unclear. There are 14 residues in the CDR3. V gave up 0 bases and J gave up 1 base, with 4 bases separating them. Germline assignment: CDR1 PRHDT and CDR2 FYEKMQ (reference sequence). CDR3 sequence reads: CASSLGVSYNEQFF. Written as DNA, the CDR3 is TGTGCCAGCAGCTTAGGCGTTTCCTACAATGAGCAGTTCTTC.

This clone was counted only a few times. CDR3 nucleotide sequence: TGTGCCAGCAGTGAGGCCCCGACACCCCGCTCCTACGAGCAGTACTTC. It specifies CASSEAPTPRSYEQYF. This rearrangement joins TRBV2 to TRBJ2-7, with D unclear. The V end lost 3 bases, the J end lost 0 bases, and 15 bases lay between the germline ends. Germline V lookup: CDR1 SNHLY, CDR2 FYNNEI. The CDR3 contains 16 residues.

This rearrangement joins TRBV9 to TRBJ2-5, with D perhaps TRBD2 (6 bases). V shed 4 bases and J shed 2 bases, with 12 bases lying between them. This CDR3 is built from 14 residues. Germline lookup yields CDR1 SGDLS and CDR2 YYNGEE. CDR3: CASSLGLYQETQYF. DNA for the CDR3: TGTGCCAGCAGCTTAGGACTATATCAAGAGACCCAGTACTTC.

The chain uses TRBV7-8 and TRBJ2-7; tentative D call: TRBD1 (5 bases). CDR3 length equals 14 residues. V shed 4 bases and J shed 5 bases, with 15 bases lying between them. Germline CDR1 reads SGHVS; CDR2 reads FQNEAQ. The CDR3, as DNA: TGTGCCAGCAGCTCCGCGGCAGGGCTCAACGAGCAGTACTTC. Its protein is CASSSAAGLNEQYF.

The V and J genes are TRBV18 and TRBJ2-7; 8 bases are shared with TRBD2. Germline CDR1 is KGHSH and CDR2 is LQKENI. V shed 6 bases and J 0 bases; nucleotides not matched to a gene: 10. The CDR3 sequence is 16 residues long. For the CDR3, the DNA is TGTGCCAGCTCGCCCCAGGGCGGGACTAGCTCCTACGAGCAGTACTTC. Protein sequence: CASSPQGGTSSYEQYF.

This sequence joins TRBV6-5 and TRBJ1-2; D gene uncertain. The CDR3 contains 13 residues. Germline CDR1 reads MNHEY; CDR2 reads SVGAGI. V was clipped by 2 bases and J by 2 bases, with 6 bases between them. This chain's CDR3 is CASSYEMNYGYTF. The CDR3 DNA follows: TGTGCCAGCAGTTACGAGATGAACTATGGCTACACCTTC.

Here the CDR3 DNA reads TGTGCCAGCAGCTTATGGACCGGGACAGGATTCGTATCGGATACGCAGTATTTT. Protein product: CASSLWTGTGFVSDTQYF. The V gene is TRBV7-2, the J gene TRBJ2-3, with 8 nucleotides matching TRBD1. Germline lookup yields CDR1 SGHTA and CDR2 FQGNSA. V dropped 2 bases and J dropped 6; count of bases not matched to a gene: 16. This CDR3 has 18 residues.

This chain connects TRBV7-9 to TRBJ2-5, with D unresolved. CDR1 and CDR2 (germline): SEHNR, FQNEAQ (reference sequence). The V end lost 1 base, the J end lost 1 base, and 10 bases lay between the germline ends. The CDR3 extends over 15 amino acids. The CDR3: CASSLGRLIQETQYF. CDR3 nucleotide sequence: TGTGCCAGCAGCTTAGGGAGACTGATCCAAGAGACCCAGTACTTC.

The chain links TRBV5-6 to TRBJ1-2; TRBD1 is a possible D gene (5 bases). This CDR3 region has 15 residues. Looked up from germline, CDR1 is SGHDT and CDR2 is YYEEEE. Trimming took off 4 bases at V and 8 bases at J, with 21 bases between the two ends. The CDR3 sequence is CASSQGLITSWGYTF. DNA of the CDR3: TGTGCCAGCAGCCAGGGACTGATTACGAGTTGGGGCTACACCTTC.

The rearrangement uses TRBV30 and TRBJ1-2; D gene uncertain. The germline gives CDR1 GTSNPN, CDR2 SVGIG (reference sequence). V was pared by 3 bases and J by 3 bases, with 11 bases between. This CDR3 contains 13 residues. CDR3 protein: CAWSAGSYYGYTF. The DNA of the CDR3 is TGTGCCTGGAGCGCCGGGTCCTACTATGGCTACACCTTC.

This clone was counted a few times. The chain links TRBV3-1 (or the pseudogene TRBV3-2) to TRBJ1-1; D unclear. Per germline, CDR1 LGHDT and CDR2 YNNKEL (reference sequence). The CDR3 is 13 amino acids. The V end lost 0 bases, the J end lost 8 bases, and 10 bases lay between the germline ends. CDR3 in DNA: TGTGCCAGCAGCCAAGAAGAGGGAAGGGAAGCTTTCTTT. Translation gives CASSQEEGREAFF.

The chain combines TRBV2 with TRBJ2-5; 10 bases map to TRBD2. This CDR3 is built from 16 residues. CDR1 is SNHLY, CDR2 FYNNEI, per germline. Trimming cost V 5 bases and J 1 base; bases outside gene matches: 7. The CDR3 nucleotides are TGTGCCAGCAGTTCAGGACTAGCGGCCTTCCAAGAGACCCAGTACTTC. Protein: CASSSGLAAFQETQYF.

The chain employs TRBV9 and TRBJ2-3; possible D gene TRBD1, 6 bases. Germline CDR1 reads SGDLS; CDR2 reads YYNGEE. There are 15 residues in the CDR3. Trimming took 0 bases from V and 4 from J, leaving 12 bases between them. The CDR3 nucleotides are TGTGCCAGCAGCGTAGGAAGCGAGGGGGCAGATACGCAGTATTTT. Translation: CASSVGSEGADTQYF.

V usage is TRBV6-2 or TRBV6-3 and J usage is TRBJ1-2, with a weak D call TRBD1 (5 bases). CDR3 length equals 13 residues. Germline CDR1 MNHEY, CDR2 SVGEGT. V was clipped by 6 bases and J by 8 bases, with 16 bases between them. Here the CDR3 DNA reads TGTGCCAGCAGCCCGGGGCTTCTATACGGCTACACCTTC. It yields the protein CASSPGLLYGYTF.

This clone was observed a few times. The chain carries TRBV5-4 and TRBJ2-7; 9 bases agree with TRBD1. The germline V gene has CDR1 SGHNT and CDR2 YYREEE (reference sequence). The CDR3 is made up of 16 amino acids. Trimming cost V 3 bases and J 1 base; bases outside gene matches: 8. The CDR3 sequence is CASSSTGGTGSYEQYF. The CDR3 DNA sequence: TGTGCCAGCAGCTCCACCGGGGGGACAGGGTCCTACGAGCAGTACTTC.

This chain joins TRBV4-3 and TRBJ2-5, with D perhaps matching TRBD1 (6 bases). This CDR3 comprises 16 residues. In germline, CDR1 is LGHNA, CDR2 YSLEER. Trimming pared 1 base from V and 5 bases from J, leaving 17 bases between. Here the CDR3 reads CASSQGLAQGRETQYF. The CDR3 region has the DNA TGCGCCAGCAGCCAAGGGTTGGCCCAGGGGCGGGAGACCCAGTACTTC.

This chain links TRBV19 with TRBJ2-5, with a possible D match to TRBD1 (6 bases). From germline, CDR1 is LNHDA and CDR2 SQIVND (reference sequence). Trimming shortened V by 3 bases and J by 5 bases, and 19 bases separated the two germline ends. This CDR3 spans 16 amino acids. Here the CDR3 DNA reads TGTGCCAGTAGTATCCGCGCTACACAGGGTTGGGAGACCCAGTACTTC. It is translated as CASSIRATQGWETQYF.

The rearrangement links TRBV6-5 to TRBJ1-2; 8 bases align to TRBD1. Germline values: CDR1 MNHEY, CDR2 SVGAGI. Trimming removed 4 bases from V and 8 bases from J; junction bases left unmatched: 6. The CDR3 spans 13 residues. CDR3 sequence: CASSSDRVYGYTF. For the CDR3, the DNA is TGTGCCAGCAGTTCGGACAGGGTATACGGCTACACCTTC.

In DNA form, the CDR3 reads TGTGCCAGCACACCGACCGGGAGGAGCCCTGAAGCTTTCTTT. Its translation is CASTPTGRSPEAFF. The V and J genes are TRBV27 and TRBJ1-1; D not certain. V was clipped by 7 bases and J by 6 bases, with 18 bases between them. There are 14 residues in the CDR3. The germline V gene encodes CDR1 MNHEY and CDR2 SMNVEV (reference sequence).

The V call is TRBV6-6, the J call TRBJ2-7; 7 bases fit TRBD1. The CDR3 runs to 16 residues. Germline V gene lookup returns CDR1 MNHNY and CDR2 SVGAGI (reference sequence). V trimming: 4 bases; J trimming: 4 bases; junction bases outside the gene matches: 13. DNA for the CDR3: TGTGCCAGCAGTTTTGGACCACCGGGACAGTCTTACGAGCAGTACGTC. Its protein is CASSFGPPGQSYEQYV.

In its sample, this clone was seen once. This chain links TRBV6-2 or TRBV6-3 with TRBJ2-2; 10 nucleotides match TRBD2. The junction had 10 bases not matched to a gene; V was cut back by 6 bases and J by 6 bases. CDR1 MNHEY and CDR2 SVGEGT come from the germline V gene. The CDR3 spans 16 residues. CDR3 coding DNA: TGTGCCAGCAGCCCACCGGGACTAGCGCTTTCCGGGGAGCTGTTTTTT. This encodes CASSPPGLALSGELFF.

The chain links TRBV5-5 to TRBJ2-1; 7 nucleotides align to TRBD1. Per germline, CDR1 SGHKS and CDR2 YYEKEE (reference sequence). Trimming at V came to 0 bases and at J to 7 bases, leaving 4 bases not matched to a gene. The length of the CDR3 is 14 residues. The CDR3 is CASSLGTGVNEQFF. The CDR3 nucleotides are TGTGCCAGCAGCTTGGGCACAGGGGTGAATGAGCAGTTCTTC.

The chain joins TRBV10-1 to TRBJ1-2, with TRBD1 matching 7 bases. Germline V CDR1 and CDR2: WNHNN, SYGVQD (reference sequence). V was clipped by 4 bases and J by 12 bases; unmatched bases: 8. This CDR3 spans 12 amino acids. The CDR3 protein is CASSVSKGADTF. In DNA, the CDR3 is TGCGCCAGCAGTGTTTCTAAGGGGGCTGACACCTTC.

The CDR3 coding sequence is TGTGCCAGTGGGATCCCTAGCGGGTCCACAGATACGCAGTATTTT. This translates into CASGIPSGSTDTQYF. V gene TRBV4-2 combines with J gene TRBJ2-3, with 8 nucleotides matching TRBD2. Trimming removed 9 bases from V and 2 bases from J; junction bases left unmatched: 10. CDR1 and CDR2 (germline): LGHNA, YNFKEQ. The CDR3 spans 15 residues.

The chain uses TRBV13 and TRBJ1-3; TRBD1 agrees at 10 bases. The CDR3 has 17 amino acids. V was clipped by 4 bases and J by 8 bases; unmatched bases: 14. Germline CDR1 PRHDT, CDR2 FYEKMQ (reference sequence). DNA for the CDR3: TGTGCCAGCAGCTGGCGGGGCGGGACAGGGGAAGCGTACACCATATATTTT. Its protein product is CASSWRGGTGEAYTIYF. Combining the CDR3 with reference TRBV13 and TRBJ1-3 gives the whole variable domain AAGVIQSPRHLIKEKRETATLKCYPIPRHDTVYWYQQGPGQDPQFLISFYEKMQSDKGSIPDRFSAQQFSDYHSELNMSSLELGDSALYFCASSWRGGTGEAYTIYFGEGSWLTVV.

Notes on this clone: Other DNA sequences in the same sample also yield this CDR3. The genes are TRBV6-5 and TRBJ2-3; 8 bases match TRBD2. Trimming took 0 bases from V and 4 from J; bases not matched to a gene: 6. Germline CDR1 reads MNHEY; CDR2 reads SVGAGI. This CDR3 has 16 amino acids. DNA for the CDR3: TGTGCCAGCAGTTACTCGGGTAGCGGGGTTCCAGATACGCAGTATTTT. Translating gives CASSYSGSGVPDTQYF.

This chain uses TRBV7-2 with TRBJ2-7; D uncertain. CDR1 is SGHTA and CDR2 is FQGNSA in the germline V gene. V lost 1 base to trimming and J lost 5 bases, with 9 bases between them. The CDR3 sequence is 13 residues long. The CDR3: CASSLGPGNEQYV. The DNA of the CDR3 is TGTGCCAGCAGCTTAGGCCCAGGAAACGAGCAGTACGTC.

This clone showed up just a few times. This rearrangement joins TRBV7-9 to TRBJ2-6; D might be TRBD2 (6 bases). Looked up from germline, CDR1 is SEHNR and CDR2 is FQNEAQ (reference sequence). The CDR3 is 17 residues long. The V end was cut by 4 bases, the J end by 2 bases, with 15 bases between. The CDR3 region has the DNA TGTGCCAGCAGCTCCCCCGGGAGTCGCGCTGGGGCCAACGTCCTGACTTTC. Amino acids: CASSSPGSRAGANVLTF.

Comments on this clone: Additional DNA sequences in this sample encode the identical CDR3. CDR3 bases: TGTGCCAGCACCCGTTCGGGGGGGGAGACCCAGTACTTC. Protein product: CASTRSGGETQYF. The chain couples TRBV6-5 to TRBJ2-5; TRBD2 agrees at 8 bases. Germline lookup yields CDR1 MNHEY and CDR2 SVGAGI. The V segment lost 7 bases and the J segment 5 bases; nucleotides outside the gene matches: 6. The CDR3 loop spans 13 amino acids.

The chain uses TRBV4-2 and TRBJ2-2, with D possibly being TRBD2 (5 bases). This CDR3 spans 16 amino acids. Trimming pared 3 bases from V and 0 bases from J, leaving 11 bases between. Germline V gene sequence: CDR1 LGHNA, CDR2 YNFKEQ. CDR3 sequence reads: CASSQFLAANTGELFF. CDR3 DNA: TGTGCCAGCAGCCAGTTCCTAGCTGCGAACACCGGGGAGCTGTTTTTT.